The 19 T cell receptor beta chains in this list originate from one sample, sequenced in a study of post-analysis software for immune sequencing data (dated by TCRdb to the mid-2010s). These TCRs' antigens remain unknown. The library was obtained by PCR. Sequencing relied on an Illumina HiSeq 2500. Unique molecular identifiers were incorporated into TCR beta cDNA libraries to reduce PCR and sequencing biases. TCRdb trimmed the raw reads at Q25, called clones with MiXCR and kept productive beta chains. All rows with the same CDR3 protein become a single entry with the most common DNA and genes. The sample table records roughly 570,000 distinct CDR3 sequences; around a third of these occur just once. Around 6% of the sample rests with the top ten. Beyond this particular receptor, the publication reports: Significantly higher frequencies in patients than in controls were found for a handful of TRBV segments, including TRBV5-6, TRBV5-1 and TRBV20-1.

Sequenced material: blood. These receptors were taken from a girl aged 2-17 years with multiple sclerosis.

The chain recombines TRBV6-5 with TRBJ1-2; D gene unclear. Germline loops: CDR1 MNHEY, CDR2 SVGAGI. Trimming shortened V by 6 bases and J by 3 bases, and 11 bases separated the two germline ends. The CDR3 is 13 amino acids. CDR3 amino acids: CASRRSRDYGYTF. CDR3 nucleotide sequence: TGTGCCAGCAGGAGGTCAAGGGACTATGGCTACACCTTC.

In its sample, this clonotype was seen a few times. The chain links TRBV6-5 to TRBJ1-2; 8 bases map to TRBD1. The junction had 5 bases not matched to a gene; V was cut back by 3 bases and J by 2 bases. This CDR3 region has 15 residues. CDR1 is MNHEY, CDR2 SVGAGI, per germline. CDR3: CASSYYQGANYGYTF. In nucleotides, the CDR3 is TGTGCCAGCAGTTATTACCAGGGGGCCAACTATGGCTACACCTTC.

The sample holds a few counts of this clonotype. This chain connects TRBV20-1 to TRBJ1-1; D might be TRBD1 (5 bases). V lost 4 bases and J 5 bases, leaving 11 bases between the germline ends. The CDR3 has 12 residues. Germline CDR1 and CDR2: DFQATT and SNEGSKA (reference sequence). The CDR3 coding sequence is TGCAGTGCTAAAGGGGCGCGGACTGAAGCTTTCTTT. Protein sequence: CSAKGARTEAFF.

This chain joins TRBV27 and TRBJ2-5; weak D call: TRBD1 (6 bases). Looked up from germline, CDR1 is MNHEY and CDR2 is SMNVEV (reference sequence). The CDR3 sequence is 14 residues long. The germline V and J ends were trimmed by 6 bases and 3 bases, with 14 bases remaining between them. The CDR3 here is CASSQGPIEETQYF. Here the CDR3 DNA reads TGTGCCAGCAGCCAGGGGCCCATCGAAGAGACCCAGTACTTC.

About this clonotype itself: The junction departs from germline at one end; a sequencing error may be responsible. V and J are TRBV2 and TRBJ2-5; no firm D call. CDR3 size: 11 residues. Germline CDR1 reads SNHLY; CDR2 reads FYNNEI. The CDR3: CASSPQGTQYF. Here the CDR3 DNA reads TGTGCCAGCAGCCCCCAAGGGACCCAGTACTTC.

Only a few counts were recorded for this clonotype. The chain couples TRBV5-5 to TRBJ2-1, with 7 bases matching TRBD1. CDR1 and CDR2 (germline): SGHKS, YYEKEE (reference sequence). V gave up 4 bases and J gave up 4 bases; unmatched junction bases: 5. There are 14 residues in the CDR3. This CDR3 reads CASSRGQKYNEQFF. In DNA form, the CDR3 reads TGTGCCAGCAGCCGGGGACAGAAATACAATGAGCAGTTCTTC.

For this clonotype: A single base separates this from a much larger clone, so it may be a read error. This rearrangement joins TRBV6-1 to TRBJ2-3; 8 nucleotides agree with TRBD1. In germline, CDR1 is MNHNS, CDR2 SASEGT. The length of the CDR3 is 18 residues. CDR3 nucleotide sequence: TGTGCCAACAGTGTCCGACAGGGGTCCCACACTAGCACAGATACGCAGTATTTT. Amino acids: CANSVRQGSHTSTDTQYF.

The chain has TRBV2 and TRBJ2-7; TRBD2 matches 7 bases. Germline values: CDR1 SNHLY, CDR2 FYNNEI. This CDR3 region has 14 residues. The V gene end was trimmed by 6 bases and the J gene end by 10 bases; junction bases not matched to a gene: 15. The CDR3 nucleotides are TGTGCCAGCAGCCGGGACTACCCACAAGGGGCCCAGTACTTC. Protein product: CASSRDYPQGAQYF.

The chain is built from TRBV3-1 and TRBJ1-2; 7 bases align to TRBD1. Germline V lookup: CDR1 LGHDT, CDR2 YNNKEL (reference sequence). The CDR3 is made up of 16 amino acids. The V gene end was trimmed by 3 bases and the J gene end by 6 bases; junction bases not matched to a gene: 13. The CDR3 sequence is CASSHGTAFFWDGYTF. CDR3 coding DNA: TGTGCCAGCAGCCACGGGACAGCATTTTTCTGGGATGGCTACACCTTC.

The chain joins TRBV5-1 to TRBJ2-1; TRBD1 matches at 7 bases. Germline CDR1 reads SGHRS; CDR2 reads YFSETQ. The CDR3 totals 13 residues. Germline trimming cut 4 bases from V and 4 bases from J; bases unmatched to any gene: 2. CDR3 sequence (DNA): TGCGCCAGCAGCGAGGGACAGTACAATGAGCAGTTCTTC. Translating gives CASSEGQYNEQFF.

The chain joins TRBV20-1 to TRBJ2-7; D gene unclear. CDR1 and CDR2 (germline): DFQATT, SNEGSKA (reference sequence). This CDR3 has 14 residues. V was pared by 5 bases and J by 0 bases, with 14 bases between. The CDR3 protein is CSASFLGRSYEQYF. In DNA, the CDR3 is TGCAGTGCTTCCTTCTTGGGCCGCTCCTACGAGCAGTACTTC.

V gene TRBV5-1 combines with J gene TRBJ1-3, with TRBD1 as a possible D gene (6 bases). The V gene's germline CDR1 is SGHRS and CDR2 YFSETQ. V was clipped by 2 bases and J by 4 bases, with 16 bases between them. This CDR3 has 16 residues. For the CDR3, the DNA is TGCGCCAGCAGCTTCGGGACACTGAGATTCGGAAACACCATATATTTT. This gives the protein CASSFGTLRFGNTIYF.

The chain recombines TRBV20-1 with TRBJ1-5; the D is unclear. Germline values: CDR1 DFQATT, CDR2 SNEGSKA (reference sequence). The CDR3 is 16 amino acids. Trimming took off 5 bases at V and 2 bases at J, with 19 bases between the two ends. The CDR3 DNA reads TGCAGTGCTCCTACCATCCTGGGGTTGGGCAATCAGCCCCAGCATTTT. It translates to CSAPTILGLGNQPQHF.

As to this clonotype: Mismatch with germline at one junction end may stem from a read error. The chain combines TRBV20-1 with TRBJ2-7; 9 nucleotides match TRBD2. This CDR3 comprises 15 residues. The V gene's germline CDR1 is DFQATT and CDR2 SNEGSKA (reference sequence). The CDR3 loop is CSARVWASGVNEQYF. The CDR3 DNA reads TGCAGTGCTAGAGTTTGGGCTAGCGGGGTGAATGAGCAGTACTTT.

Of note for this clonotype: A much larger clone lies one base from this, so it may be a read error. This rearrangement joins TRBV29-1 to TRBJ2-7, with 7 bases fitting TRBD2. CDR1 is SQVTM and CDR2 is ANQGSEA in the germline V gene. The CDR3 runs 13 residues. CDR3 region: CSVEDLAGETQDF. DNA for the CDR3: TGCAGCGTTGAAGATCTTGCGGGGGAGACCCAGGACTTC.

This clonotype occurred a few times. The chain employs TRBV6-6 and TRBJ1-2, with D unresolved. Germline V lookup: CDR1 MNHNY, CDR2 SVGAGI (reference sequence). The CDR3 sequence is 11 residues long. Trimming took 6 bases from V and 2 from J, leaving 4 bases between them. The CDR3 DNA reads TGTGCCAGCAGCCACAACTATGGCTACACCTTC. Translation gives CASSHNYGYTF.

The chain is built from TRBV12-3 or TRBV12-4 and TRBJ1-2; D is uncertain. The CDR3 loop spans 16 amino acids. Trimming pared 3 bases from V and 6 bases from J, leaving 20 bases between. CDR3 in DNA: TGTGCCAGCAGTTTTCTCGTCCAGGAGGCTTCCAATGGCTACACCTTC. It codes for CASSFLVQEASNGYTF.

This clonotype showed up just a few times. CDR3 residues: CASSLESRDTDTQYF. Written as DNA, the CDR3 is TGCGCCAGCAGCTTGGAAAGCAGGGACACAGATACGCAGTATTTT. The chain combines TRBV5-1 with TRBJ2-3, with a tentative D call TRBD1 (5 bases). CDR1 is SGHRS and CDR2 is YFSETQ in the germline V gene. This CDR3 has 15 amino acids. V shed 0 bases and J shed 2 bases, with 10 bases lying between them.

CDR3 sequence reads: CASSLREGMSDTQYF. The CDR3 DNA is TGTGCCAGCAGTTTGCGGGAGGGAATGTCAGATACGCAGTATTTT. The chain carries TRBV27 and TRBJ2-3, with TRBD2 matching over 9 bases. The ends lost 3 bases at V and 4 bases at J; junction bases unmatched: 5. The length of the CDR3 is 15 residues. Germline loops: CDR1 MNHEY, CDR2 SMNVEV (reference sequence).